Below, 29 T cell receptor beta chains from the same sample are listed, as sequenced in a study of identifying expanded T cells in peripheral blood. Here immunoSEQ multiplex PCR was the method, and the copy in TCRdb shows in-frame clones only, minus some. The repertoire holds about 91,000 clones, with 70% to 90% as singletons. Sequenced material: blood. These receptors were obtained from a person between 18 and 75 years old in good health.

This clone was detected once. The CDR3 bases are TGTGCCAGCAGCCCATCTAAGGTCGAACAAGAGACCCAGTACTTC. This gives the protein CASSPSKVEQETQYF. This chain links TRBV28 with TRBJ2-5; D is undetermined. The V gene's germline CDR1 is MDHEN and CDR2 SYDVKM. Between the trimmed V and J ends, which lost 6 bases and 2 bases, there was a span of 16 bases. The CDR3 contains 15 residues.

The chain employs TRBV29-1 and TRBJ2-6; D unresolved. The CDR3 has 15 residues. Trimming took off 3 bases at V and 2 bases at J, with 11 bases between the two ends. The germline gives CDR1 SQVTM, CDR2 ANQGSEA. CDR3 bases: TGCAGCGTTGATTCTTCAGGCGCTGGGGCCAACGTCCTGACTTTC. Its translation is CSVDSSGAGANVLTF.

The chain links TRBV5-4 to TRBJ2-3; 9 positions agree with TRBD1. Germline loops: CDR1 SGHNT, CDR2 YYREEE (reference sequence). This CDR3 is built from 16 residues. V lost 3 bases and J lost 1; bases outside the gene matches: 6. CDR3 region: CASSWDRAERTDTQYF. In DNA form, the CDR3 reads TGTGCCAGCAGCTGGGACAGGGCCGAACGCACAGATACGCAGTATTTT. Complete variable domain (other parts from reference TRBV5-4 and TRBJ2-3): ETGVTQSPTHLIKTRGQQVTLRCSSQSGHNTVSWYQQALGQGPQFIFQYYREEENGRGNFPPRFSGLQFPNYSSELNVNALELDDSALYLCASSWDRAERTDTQYFGPGTRLTVL.

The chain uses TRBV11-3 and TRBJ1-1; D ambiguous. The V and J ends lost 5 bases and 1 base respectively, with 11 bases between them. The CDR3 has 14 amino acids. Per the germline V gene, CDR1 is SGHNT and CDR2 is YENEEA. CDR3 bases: TGTGCCAGCAGCAACGGTCAGGAGAACACTGAAGCTTTCTTT. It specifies CASSNGQENTEAFF.

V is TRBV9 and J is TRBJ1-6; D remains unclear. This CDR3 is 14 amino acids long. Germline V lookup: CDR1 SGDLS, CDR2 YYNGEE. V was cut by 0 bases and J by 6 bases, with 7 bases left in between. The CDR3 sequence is CASSVDFGNSPLHF. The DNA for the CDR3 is TGTGCCAGCAGCGTAGATTTCGGTAATTCACCCCTCCACTTT.

DNA for the CDR3: TGTGCCAGCGGCTCAAATCCGGGACTAGCGGGGGATACGCAGTATTTT. Translated: CASGSNPGLAGDTQYF. The chain combines TRBV7-3 with TRBJ2-3; 13 bases are a match to TRBD2. V trimming: 8 bases; J trimming: 6 bases; junction bases outside the gene matches: 11. CDR3 length equals 16 residues. Germline V gene sequence: CDR1 SGHTA, CDR2 FQGTGA.

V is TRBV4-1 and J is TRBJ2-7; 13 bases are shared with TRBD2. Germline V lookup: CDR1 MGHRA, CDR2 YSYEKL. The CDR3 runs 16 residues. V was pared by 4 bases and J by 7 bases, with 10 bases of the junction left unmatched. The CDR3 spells CASSRTSGRHRKEQYF. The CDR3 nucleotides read TGCGCCAGCAGCCGGACTAGCGGGAGACACCGTAAGGAGCAGTACTTC.

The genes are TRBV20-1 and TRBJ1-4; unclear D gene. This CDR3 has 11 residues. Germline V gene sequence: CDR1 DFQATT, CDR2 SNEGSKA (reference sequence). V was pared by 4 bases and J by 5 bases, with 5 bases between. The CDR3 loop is CSAMVNEKLFF. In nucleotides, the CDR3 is TGCAGTGCTATGGTGAATGAAAAACTGTTTTTT.

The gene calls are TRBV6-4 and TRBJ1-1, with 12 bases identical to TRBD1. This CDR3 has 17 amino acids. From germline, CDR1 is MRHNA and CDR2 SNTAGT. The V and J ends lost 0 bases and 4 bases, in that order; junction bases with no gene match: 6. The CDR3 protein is CASSDSGTGGRGTEAFF. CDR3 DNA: TGTGCCAGCAGTGACTCCGGGACAGGGGGCCGGGGCACTGAAGCTTTCTTT.

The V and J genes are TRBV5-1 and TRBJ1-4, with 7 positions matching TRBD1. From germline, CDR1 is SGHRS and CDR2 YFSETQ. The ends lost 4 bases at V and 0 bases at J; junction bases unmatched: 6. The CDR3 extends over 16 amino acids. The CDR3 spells CASSTGQTTTNEKLFF. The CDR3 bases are TGCGCCAGCAGCACGGGACAGACAACAACTAATGAAAAACTGTTTTTT.

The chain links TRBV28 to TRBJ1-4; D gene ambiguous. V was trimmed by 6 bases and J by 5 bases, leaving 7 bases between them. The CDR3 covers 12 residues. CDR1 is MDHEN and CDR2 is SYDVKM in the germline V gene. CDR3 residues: CASRSSNEKLFF. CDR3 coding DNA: TGTGCCAGCAGATCGTCAAATGAAAAACTGTTTTTT.

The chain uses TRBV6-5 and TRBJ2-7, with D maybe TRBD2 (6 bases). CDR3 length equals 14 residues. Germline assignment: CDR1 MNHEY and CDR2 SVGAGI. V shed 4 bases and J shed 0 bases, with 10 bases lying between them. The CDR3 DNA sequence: TGTGCCAGCAGTTTGGGCGGGGTCTCCTACGAGCAGTACTTC. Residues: CASSLGGVSYEQYF.

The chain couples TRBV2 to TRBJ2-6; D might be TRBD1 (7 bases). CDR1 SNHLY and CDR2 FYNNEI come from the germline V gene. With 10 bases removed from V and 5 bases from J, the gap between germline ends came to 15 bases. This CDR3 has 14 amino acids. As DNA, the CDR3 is TGTGCCACCCAGGCAGGGGGGAGGGCCAACGTCCTGACTTTC. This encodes CATQAGGRANVLTF.

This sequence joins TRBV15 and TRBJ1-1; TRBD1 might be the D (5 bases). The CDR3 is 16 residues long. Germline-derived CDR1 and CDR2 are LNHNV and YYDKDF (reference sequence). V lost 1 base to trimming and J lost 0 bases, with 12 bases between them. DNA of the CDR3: TGTGCCACCAGCAGAGGAATAGAAGGGGTGAACACTGAAGCTTTCTTT. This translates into CATSRGIEGVNTEAFF.

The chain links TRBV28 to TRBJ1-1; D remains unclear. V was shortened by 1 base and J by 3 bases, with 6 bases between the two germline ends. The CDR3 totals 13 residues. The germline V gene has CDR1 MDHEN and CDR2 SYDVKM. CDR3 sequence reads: CASSLYPDTEAFF. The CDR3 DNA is TGTGCCAGCAGTTTATACCCGGACACTGAAGCTTTCTTT.

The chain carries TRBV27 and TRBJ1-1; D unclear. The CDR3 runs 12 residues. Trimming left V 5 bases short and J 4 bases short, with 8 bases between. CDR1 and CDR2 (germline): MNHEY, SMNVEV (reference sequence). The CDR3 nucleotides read TGTGCCAGCAGTCCTTTGGGCACTGAAGCTTTCTTT. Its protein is CASSPLGTEAFF.

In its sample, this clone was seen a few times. The CDR3 is CASSIRGEEKLFF. The CDR3 region has the DNA TGTGCCAGTAGTATTCGTGGGGAAGAAAAACTGTTTTTT. The chain has TRBV19 and TRBJ1-4; D ambiguous. The CDR3 covers 13 residues. The germline V gene encodes CDR1 LNHDA and CDR2 SQIVND (reference sequence). Trimming removed 3 bases from V and 8 bases from J, with 10 bases in between.

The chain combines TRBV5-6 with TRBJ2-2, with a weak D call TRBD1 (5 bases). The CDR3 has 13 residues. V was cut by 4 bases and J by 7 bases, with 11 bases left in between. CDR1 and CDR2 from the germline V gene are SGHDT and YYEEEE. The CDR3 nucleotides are TGTGCCAGCAGCCTTAGGACAATCGGGGAGCTGTTTTTT. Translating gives CASSLRTIGELFF.

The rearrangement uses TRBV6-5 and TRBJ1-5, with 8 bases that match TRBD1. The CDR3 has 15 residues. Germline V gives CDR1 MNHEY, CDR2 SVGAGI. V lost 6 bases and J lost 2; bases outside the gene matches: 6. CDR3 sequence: CASSRDRYGNQPQHF. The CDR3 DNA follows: TGTGCCAGCAGCCGGGACAGGTATGGCAATCAGCCCCAGCATTTT.

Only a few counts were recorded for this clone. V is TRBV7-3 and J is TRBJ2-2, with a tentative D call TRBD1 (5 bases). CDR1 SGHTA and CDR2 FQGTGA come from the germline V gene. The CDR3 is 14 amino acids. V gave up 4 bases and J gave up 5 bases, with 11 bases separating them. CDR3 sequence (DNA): TGTGCCAGCAGCTATTTTCAGGGAACCGGGGAGCTGTTTTTT. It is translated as CASSYFQGTGELFF.

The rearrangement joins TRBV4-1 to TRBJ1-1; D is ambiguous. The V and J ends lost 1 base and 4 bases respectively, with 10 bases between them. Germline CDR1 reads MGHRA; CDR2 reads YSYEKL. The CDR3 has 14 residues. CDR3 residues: CASSQVGIGTEAFF. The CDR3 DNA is TGCGCCAGCAGCCAAGTGGGGATCGGCACTGAAGCTTTCTTT.

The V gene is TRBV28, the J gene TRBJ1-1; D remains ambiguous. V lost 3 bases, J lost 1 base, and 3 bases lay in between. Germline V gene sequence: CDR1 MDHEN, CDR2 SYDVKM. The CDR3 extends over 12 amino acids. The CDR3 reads CASSLRNTEAFF. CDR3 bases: TGTGCCAGCAGTTTGAGGAACACTGAAGCTTTCTTT. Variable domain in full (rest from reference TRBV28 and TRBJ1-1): DVKVTQSSRYLVKRTGEKVFLECVQDMDHENMFWYRQDPGLGLRLIYFSYDVKMKEKGDIPEGYSVSREKKERFSLILESASTNQTSMYLCASSLRNTEAFFGQGTRLTVV.

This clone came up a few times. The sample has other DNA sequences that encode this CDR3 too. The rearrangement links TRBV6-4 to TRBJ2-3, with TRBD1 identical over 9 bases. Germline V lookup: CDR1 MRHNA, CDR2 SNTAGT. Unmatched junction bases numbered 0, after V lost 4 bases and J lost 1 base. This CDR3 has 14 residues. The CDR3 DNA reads TGTGCCAGCAGTGGGACAGGGGGCACAGATACGCAGTATTTT. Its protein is CASSGTGGTDTQYF.

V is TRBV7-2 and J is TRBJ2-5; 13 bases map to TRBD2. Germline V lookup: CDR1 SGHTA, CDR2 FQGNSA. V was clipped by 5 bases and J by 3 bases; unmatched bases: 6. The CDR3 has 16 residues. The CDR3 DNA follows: TGTGCCAGCAGCCCCTGGACTAGCGGGGGTAAAGAGACCCAGTACTTC. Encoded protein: CASSPWTSGGKETQYF.

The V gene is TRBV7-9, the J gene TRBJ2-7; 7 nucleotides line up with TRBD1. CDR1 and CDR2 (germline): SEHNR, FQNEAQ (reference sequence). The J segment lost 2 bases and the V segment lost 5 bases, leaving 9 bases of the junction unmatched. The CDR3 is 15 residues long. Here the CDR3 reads CASSGGQKHPYEQYF. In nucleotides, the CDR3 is TGTGCCAGCAGCGGGGGACAGAAGCACCCCTACGAGCAGTACTTC.

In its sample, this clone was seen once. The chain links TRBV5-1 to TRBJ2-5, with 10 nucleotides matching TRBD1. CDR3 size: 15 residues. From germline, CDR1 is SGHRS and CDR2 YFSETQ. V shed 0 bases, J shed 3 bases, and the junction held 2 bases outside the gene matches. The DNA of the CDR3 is TGCGCCAGCAGCTTGGGGGGACAGGGGAAAGAGACCCAGTACTTC. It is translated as CASSLGGQGKETQYF.

The CDR3: CASSIDRPGTGLAGGNEQFF. CDR3 nucleotide sequence: TGTGCCAGTAGTATAGATCGCCCAGGGACCGGACTAGCGGGAGGAAATGAGCAGTTCTTC. The V gene is TRBV19, the J gene TRBJ2-1, with 14 bases lining up with TRBD2. V shed 0 bases, J shed 7 bases, and the junction held 14 bases outside the gene matches. Germline CDR1 and CDR2: LNHDA and SQIVND (reference sequence). The CDR3 extends over 20 amino acids.

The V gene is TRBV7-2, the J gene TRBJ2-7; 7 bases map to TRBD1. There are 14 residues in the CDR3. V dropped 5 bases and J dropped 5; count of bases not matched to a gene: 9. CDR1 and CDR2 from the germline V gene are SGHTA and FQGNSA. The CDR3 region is CASSMIGGADEQYF. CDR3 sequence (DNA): TGTGCCAGCAGCATGATAGGGGGCGCAGACGAGCAGTACTTC.

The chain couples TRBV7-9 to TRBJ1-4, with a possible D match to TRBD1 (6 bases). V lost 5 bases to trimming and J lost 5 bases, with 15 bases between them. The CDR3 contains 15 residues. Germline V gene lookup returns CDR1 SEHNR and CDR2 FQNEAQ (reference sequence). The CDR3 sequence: CASSPQRTENEKLFF. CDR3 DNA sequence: TGTGCCAGCAGCCCGCAGAGGACAGAAAATGAAAAACTGTTTTTT.